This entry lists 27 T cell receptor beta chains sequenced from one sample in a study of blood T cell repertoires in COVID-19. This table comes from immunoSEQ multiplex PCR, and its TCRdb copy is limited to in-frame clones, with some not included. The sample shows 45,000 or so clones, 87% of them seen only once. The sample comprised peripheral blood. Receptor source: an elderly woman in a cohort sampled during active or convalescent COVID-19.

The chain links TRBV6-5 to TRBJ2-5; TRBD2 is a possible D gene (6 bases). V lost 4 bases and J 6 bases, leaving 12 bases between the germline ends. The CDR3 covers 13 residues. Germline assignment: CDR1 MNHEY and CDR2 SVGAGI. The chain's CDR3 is CASSLRRGQTQYF. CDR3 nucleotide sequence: TGTGCCAGCAGTTTAAGGAGGGGCCAGACCCAGTACTTC.

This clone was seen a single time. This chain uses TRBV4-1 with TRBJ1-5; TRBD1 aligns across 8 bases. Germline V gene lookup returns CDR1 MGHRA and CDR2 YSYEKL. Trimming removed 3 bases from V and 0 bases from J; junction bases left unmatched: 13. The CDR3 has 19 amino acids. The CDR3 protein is CASSHEPTGAAFSNQPQHF. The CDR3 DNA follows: TGCGCCAGCAGCCATGAACCGACAGGGGCCGCTTTTAGCAATCAGCCCCAGCATTTT.

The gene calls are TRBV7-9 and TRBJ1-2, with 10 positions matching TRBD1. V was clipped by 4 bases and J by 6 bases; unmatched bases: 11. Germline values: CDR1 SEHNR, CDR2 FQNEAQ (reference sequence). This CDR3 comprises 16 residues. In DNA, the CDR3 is TGTGCCAGCAGCTCGCGGCGGACAGGGGGAGGTGATGGCTACACCTTC. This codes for CASSSRRTGGGDGYTF.

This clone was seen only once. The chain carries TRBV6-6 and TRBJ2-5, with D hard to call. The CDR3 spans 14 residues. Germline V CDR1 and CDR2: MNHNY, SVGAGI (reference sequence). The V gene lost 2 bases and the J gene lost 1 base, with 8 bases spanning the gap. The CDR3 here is CASSYTHSQETQYF. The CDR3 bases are TGTGCCAGCAGTTACACGCACAGCCAAGAGACCCAGTACTTC.

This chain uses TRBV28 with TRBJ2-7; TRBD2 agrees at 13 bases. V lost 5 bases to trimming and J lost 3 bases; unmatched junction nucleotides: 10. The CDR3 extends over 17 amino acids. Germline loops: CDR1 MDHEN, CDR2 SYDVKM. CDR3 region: CASSPRIGLAGVYEQYF. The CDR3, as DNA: TGTGCCAGCAGTCCCCGAATTGGACTAGCGGGGGTCTACGAGCAGTACTTC.

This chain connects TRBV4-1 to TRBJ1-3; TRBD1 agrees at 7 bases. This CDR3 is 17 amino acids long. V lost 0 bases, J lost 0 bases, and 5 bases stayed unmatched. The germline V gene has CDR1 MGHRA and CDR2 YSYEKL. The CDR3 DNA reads TGCGCCAGCAGCCAAGAAGGACAGGCTTTCTCTGGAAACACCATATATTTT. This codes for CASSQEGQAFSGNTIYF.

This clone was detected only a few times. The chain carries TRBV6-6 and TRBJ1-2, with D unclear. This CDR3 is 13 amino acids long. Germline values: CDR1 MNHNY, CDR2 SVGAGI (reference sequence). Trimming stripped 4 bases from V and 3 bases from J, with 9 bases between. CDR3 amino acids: CASSFLLDYGYTF. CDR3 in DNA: TGTGCCAGCAGTTTCCTGTTAGACTATGGCTACACCTTC.

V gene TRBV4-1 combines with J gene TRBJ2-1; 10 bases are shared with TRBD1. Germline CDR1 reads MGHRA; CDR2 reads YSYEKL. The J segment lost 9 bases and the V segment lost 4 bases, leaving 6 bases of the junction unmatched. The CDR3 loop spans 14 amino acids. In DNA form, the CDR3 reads TGCGCCAGCAGCCTCGGACAGGGGGTAGGTGAGCAGTTCTTC. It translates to CASSLGQGVGEQFF.

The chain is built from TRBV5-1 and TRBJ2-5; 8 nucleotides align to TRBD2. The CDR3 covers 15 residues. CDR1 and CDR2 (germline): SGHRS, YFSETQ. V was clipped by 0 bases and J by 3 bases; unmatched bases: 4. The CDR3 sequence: CASSLVSGAKETQYF. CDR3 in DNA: TGCGCCAGCAGCTTGGTTAGCGGGGCTAAAGAGACCCAGTACTTC.

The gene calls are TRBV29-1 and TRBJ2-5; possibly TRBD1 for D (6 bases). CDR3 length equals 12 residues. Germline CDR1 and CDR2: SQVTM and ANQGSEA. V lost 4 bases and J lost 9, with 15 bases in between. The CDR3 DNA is TGCAGCGTTGGACAACAGGGTATCGCCCAGTACTTC. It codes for CSVGQQGIAQYF.

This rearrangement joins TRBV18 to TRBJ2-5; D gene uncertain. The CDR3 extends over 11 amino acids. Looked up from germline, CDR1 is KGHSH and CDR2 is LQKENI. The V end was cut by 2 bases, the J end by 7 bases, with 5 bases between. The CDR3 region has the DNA TGTGCCAGCTCACCATCGGGGACCCAGTACTTC. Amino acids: CASSPSGTQYF.

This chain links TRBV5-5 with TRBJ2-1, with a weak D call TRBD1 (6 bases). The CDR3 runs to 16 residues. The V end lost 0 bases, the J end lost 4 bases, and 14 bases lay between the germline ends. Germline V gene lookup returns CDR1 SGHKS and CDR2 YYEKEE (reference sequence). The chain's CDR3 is CASSLGARGEYNEQFF. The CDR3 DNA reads TGTGCCAGCAGCTTGGGGGCCAGGGGCGAGTACAATGAGCAGTTCTTC. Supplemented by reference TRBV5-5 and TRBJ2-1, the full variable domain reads DAGVTQSPTHLIKTRGQQVTLRCSPISGHKSVSWYQQVLGQGPQFIFQYYEKEERGRGNFPDRFSARQFPNYSSELNVNALLLGDSALYLCASSLGARGEYNEQFFGPGTRLTVL.

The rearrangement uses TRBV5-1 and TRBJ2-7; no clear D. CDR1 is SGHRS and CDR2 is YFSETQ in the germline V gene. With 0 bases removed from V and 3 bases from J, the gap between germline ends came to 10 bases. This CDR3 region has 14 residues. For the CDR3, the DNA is TGCGCCAGCAGCTTGGGTCTCGGCGGCTACGAGCAGTACTTC. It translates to CASSLGLGGYEQYF.

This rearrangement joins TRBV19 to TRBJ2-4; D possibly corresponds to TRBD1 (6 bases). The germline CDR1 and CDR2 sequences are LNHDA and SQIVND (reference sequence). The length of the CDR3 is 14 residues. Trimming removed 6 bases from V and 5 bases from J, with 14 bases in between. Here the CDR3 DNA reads TGTGCCAGTAGCCTAGGGGGATCCGAAAACATTCAGTACTTC. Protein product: CASSLGGSENIQYF.

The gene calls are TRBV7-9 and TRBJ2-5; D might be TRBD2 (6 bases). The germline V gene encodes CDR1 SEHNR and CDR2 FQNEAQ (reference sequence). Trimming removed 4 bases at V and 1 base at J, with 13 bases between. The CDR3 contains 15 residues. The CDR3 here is CASSSRAGRQETQYF. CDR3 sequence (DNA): TGTGCCAGCAGCTCCAGGGCGGGACGCCAAGAGACCCAGTACTTC.

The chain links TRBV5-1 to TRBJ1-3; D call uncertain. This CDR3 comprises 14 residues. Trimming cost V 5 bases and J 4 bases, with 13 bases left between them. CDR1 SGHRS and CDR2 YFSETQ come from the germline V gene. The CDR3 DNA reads TGCGCCAGCAGGACATCCCCAGAAGGAAACACCATATATTTT. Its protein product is CASRTSPEGNTIYF.

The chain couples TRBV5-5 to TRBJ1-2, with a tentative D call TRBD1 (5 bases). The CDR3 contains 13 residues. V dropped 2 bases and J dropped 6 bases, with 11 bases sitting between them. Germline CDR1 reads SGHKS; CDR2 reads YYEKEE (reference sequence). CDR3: CASSLGVLDGYTF. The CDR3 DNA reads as TGTGCCAGCAGCTTAGGGGTCTTGGATGGCTACACCTTC.

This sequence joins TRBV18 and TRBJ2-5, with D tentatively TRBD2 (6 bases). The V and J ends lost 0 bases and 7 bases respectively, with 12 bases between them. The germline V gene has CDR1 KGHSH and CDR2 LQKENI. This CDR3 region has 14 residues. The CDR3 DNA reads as TGTGCCAGCTCACCACCGAGATTGGGGGGGACCCAGTACTTC. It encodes CASSPPRLGGTQYF.

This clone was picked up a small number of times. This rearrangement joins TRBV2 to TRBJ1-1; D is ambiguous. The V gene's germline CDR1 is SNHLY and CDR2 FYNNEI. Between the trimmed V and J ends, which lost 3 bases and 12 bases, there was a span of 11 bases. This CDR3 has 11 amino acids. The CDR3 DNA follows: TGTGCCAGCAGTGACCCCACTCCTCCTTTCTTT. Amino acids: CASSDPTPPFF.

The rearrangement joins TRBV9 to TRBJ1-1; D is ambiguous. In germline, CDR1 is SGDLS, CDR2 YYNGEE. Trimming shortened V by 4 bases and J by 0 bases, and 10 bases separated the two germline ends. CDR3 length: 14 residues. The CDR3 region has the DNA TGTGCCAGCAGCCCAAGGACTGTGAACACTGAAGCTTTCTTT. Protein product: CASSPRTVNTEAFF. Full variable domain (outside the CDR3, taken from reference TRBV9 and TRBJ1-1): DSGVTQTPKHLITATGQRVTLRCSPRSGDLSVYWYQQSLDQGLQFLIQYYNGEERAKGNILERFSAQQFPDLHSELNLSSLELGDSALYFCASSPRTVNTEAFFGQGTRLTVV.

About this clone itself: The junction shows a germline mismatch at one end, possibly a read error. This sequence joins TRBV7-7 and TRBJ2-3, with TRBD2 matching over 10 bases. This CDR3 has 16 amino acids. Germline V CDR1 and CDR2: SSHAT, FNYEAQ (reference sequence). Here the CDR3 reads CASSLELAGSGDTQYF. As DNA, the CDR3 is TGTGCTAGCAGCTTGGAACTAGCGGGAAGTGGAGATACGCAGTATTTT.

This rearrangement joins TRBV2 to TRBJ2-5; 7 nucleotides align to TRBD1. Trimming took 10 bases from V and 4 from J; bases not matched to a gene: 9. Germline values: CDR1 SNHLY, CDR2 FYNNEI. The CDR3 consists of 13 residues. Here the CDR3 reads CATSDRVSETQYF. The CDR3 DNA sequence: TGTGCCACCTCCGACAGGGTATCAGAGACCCAGTACTTC.

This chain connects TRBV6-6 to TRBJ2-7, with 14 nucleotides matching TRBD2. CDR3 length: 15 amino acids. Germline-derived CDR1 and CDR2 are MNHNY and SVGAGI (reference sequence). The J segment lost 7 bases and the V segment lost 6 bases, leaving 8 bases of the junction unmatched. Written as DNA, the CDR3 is TGTGCCAGCAGCCTAGGGACTAGCGGGAGTTATGAGCAGTACTTC. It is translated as CASSLGTSGSYEQYF.

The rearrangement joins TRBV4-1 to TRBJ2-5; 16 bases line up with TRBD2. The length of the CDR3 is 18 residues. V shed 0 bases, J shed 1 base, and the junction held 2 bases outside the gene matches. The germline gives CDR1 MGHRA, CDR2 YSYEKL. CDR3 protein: CASSQEGLAGGTQETQYF. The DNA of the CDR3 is TGCGCCAGCAGCCAAGAGGGACTAGCGGGGGGGACCCAAGAGACCCAGTACTTC.

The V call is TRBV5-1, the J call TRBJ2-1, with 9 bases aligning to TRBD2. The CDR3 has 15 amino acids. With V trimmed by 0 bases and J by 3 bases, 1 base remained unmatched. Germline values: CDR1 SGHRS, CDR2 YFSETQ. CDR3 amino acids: CASSLVAGDYNEQFF. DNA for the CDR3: TGCGCCAGCAGCTTGGTAGCGGGGGACTACAATGAGCAGTTCTTC.

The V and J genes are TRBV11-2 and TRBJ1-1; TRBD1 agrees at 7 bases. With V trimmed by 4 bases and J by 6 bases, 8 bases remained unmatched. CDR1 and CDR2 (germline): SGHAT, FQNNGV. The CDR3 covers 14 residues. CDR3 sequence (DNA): TGTGCCAGCAGCTCAACAGGGGTGGTCGCTGAAGCTTTCTTT. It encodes CASSSTGVVAEAFF.

CDR3 sequence: CASSGNRGAEQYF. In nucleotides, the CDR3 is TGTGCCAGCAGTGGGAACAGGGGGGCCGAGCAGTACTTC. The chain employs TRBV6-6 and TRBJ2-7; 8 nucleotides line up with TRBD1. The CDR3 covers 13 residues. Germline-derived CDR1 and CDR2 are MNHNY and SVGAGI (reference sequence). V shed 5 bases, J shed 6 bases, and the junction held 6 bases outside the gene matches.